The following is a T cell receptor beta chain sequence with its context. Its antigen is unidentified. This record belongs to a study of CD4 T cells in relation to SARS-CoV-2 and coronaviruses. At the level of the study: PBMCs were cultured with antigen for nine to eleven days before TCR beta sequencing. Crossreactive spike epitopes shared across donors were mapped to their HLA restriction.

V was clipped by 0 bases and J by 4 bases; unmatched bases: 3. This CDR3 is 16 amino acids long. CDR1 and CDR2 from the germline V gene are SGHTA and FQGTGA. TCRdb's copy holds only in-frame clones and misses some; the assay was immunoSEQ multiplex PCR. In the table there are over 15,000 clones, around 77% of which are singletons. The unexposed donors gave CD4+ T cells in about 2010-2019, prior to COVID-19. Isolation of CD4+ T cells took place after roughly nine days in culture. Cells permitting, SARS-CoV-2 S/N and four cold-coronavirus spikes were tested on unexposed-donor CD4+ T cells. The V gene is TRBV7-3, the J gene TRBJ2-5; 12 positions agree with TRBD2. The TCR sequence derives from a human donor in good health. Material for sequencing was CD4+ T cells from PBMCs, cultured in vitro. The CDR3 DNA reads TGTGCCAGCAGCTTAACGCCGACTAGCGGGAGAGAGACCCAGTACTTC. It is translated as CASSLTPTSGRETQYF.